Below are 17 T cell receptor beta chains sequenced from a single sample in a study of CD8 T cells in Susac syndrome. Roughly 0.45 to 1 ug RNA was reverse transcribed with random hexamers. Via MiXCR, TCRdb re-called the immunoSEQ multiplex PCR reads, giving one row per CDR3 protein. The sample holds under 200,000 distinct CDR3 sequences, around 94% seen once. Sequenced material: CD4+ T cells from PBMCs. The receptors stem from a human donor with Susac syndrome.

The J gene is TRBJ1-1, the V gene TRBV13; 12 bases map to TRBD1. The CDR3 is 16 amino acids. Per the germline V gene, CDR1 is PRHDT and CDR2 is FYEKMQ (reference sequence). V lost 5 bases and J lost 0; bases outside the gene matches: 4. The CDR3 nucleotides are TGTGCCAGCAGCCCCAGGGACAGGGGGCTGAACACTGAAGCTTTCTTT. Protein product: CASSPRDRGLNTEAFF.

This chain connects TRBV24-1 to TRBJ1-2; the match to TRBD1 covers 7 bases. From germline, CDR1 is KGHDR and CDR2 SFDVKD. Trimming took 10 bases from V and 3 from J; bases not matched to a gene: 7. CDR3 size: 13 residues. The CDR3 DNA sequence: TGTGCCACTGGGACAGACCGATACTATGGCTACACCTTC. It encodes CATGTDRYYGYTF.

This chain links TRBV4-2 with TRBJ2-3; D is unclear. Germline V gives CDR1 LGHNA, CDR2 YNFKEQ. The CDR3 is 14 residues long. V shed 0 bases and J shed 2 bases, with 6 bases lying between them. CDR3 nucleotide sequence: TGTGCCAGCAGCCAAGACGCCTTCACAGATACGCAGTATTTT. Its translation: CASSQDAFTDTQYF.

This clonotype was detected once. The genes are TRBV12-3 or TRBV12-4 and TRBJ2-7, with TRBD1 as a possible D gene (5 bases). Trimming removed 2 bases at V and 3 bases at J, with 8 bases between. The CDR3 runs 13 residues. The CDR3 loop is CASSLSQGYEQYF. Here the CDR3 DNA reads TGTGCCAGCAGTTTATCCCAGGGCTACGAGCAGTACTTC.

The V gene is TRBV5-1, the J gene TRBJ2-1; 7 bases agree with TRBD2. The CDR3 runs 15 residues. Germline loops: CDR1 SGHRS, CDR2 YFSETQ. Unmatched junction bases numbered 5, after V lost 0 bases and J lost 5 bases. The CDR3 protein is CASSLAAGQHNEQFF. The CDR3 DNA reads TGCGCCAGCAGCTTGGCAGCGGGGCAACACAATGAGCAGTTCTTC.

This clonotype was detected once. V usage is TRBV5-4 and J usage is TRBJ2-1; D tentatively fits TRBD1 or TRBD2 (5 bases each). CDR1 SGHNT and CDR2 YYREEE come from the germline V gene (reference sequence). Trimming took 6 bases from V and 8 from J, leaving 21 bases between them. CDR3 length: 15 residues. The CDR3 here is CASTFGGKSFDEQFF. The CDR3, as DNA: TGTGCCAGCACTTTTGGGGGTAAGAGCTTTGATGAGCAGTTCTTC.

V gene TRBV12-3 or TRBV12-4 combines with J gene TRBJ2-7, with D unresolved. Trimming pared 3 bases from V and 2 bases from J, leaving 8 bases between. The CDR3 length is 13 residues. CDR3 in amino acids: CASSFGSTYEQYF. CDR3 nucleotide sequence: TGTGCCAGCAGTTTCGGGTCGACCTACGAGCAGTACTTC.

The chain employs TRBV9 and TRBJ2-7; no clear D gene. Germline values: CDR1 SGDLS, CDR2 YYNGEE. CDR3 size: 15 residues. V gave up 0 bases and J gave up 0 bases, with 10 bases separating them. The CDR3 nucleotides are TGTGCCAGCAGCGTAGAACCCGGATCCTCCTACGAGCAGTACTTC. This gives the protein CASSVEPGSSYEQYF.

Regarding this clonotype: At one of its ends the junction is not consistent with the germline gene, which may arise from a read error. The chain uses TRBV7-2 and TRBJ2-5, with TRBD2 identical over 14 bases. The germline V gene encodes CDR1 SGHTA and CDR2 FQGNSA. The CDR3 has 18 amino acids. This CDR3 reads CASRLGLAGGRGQETQYF. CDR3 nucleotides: TGTGCCAGCAGATTAGGACTAGCGGGGGGTCGAGGGCAAGAGACCCAGTACTTC.

This CDR3 reads CASSFRTGGDEQYF. The CDR3 bases are TGTGCCAGCTCATTTCGGACAGGGGGTGACGAGCAGTACTTC. This chain connects TRBV18 to TRBJ2-7; TRBD1 matches 10 bases. V lost 5 bases, J lost 5 bases, and 6 bases stayed unmatched. Germline CDR1 is KGHSH and CDR2 is LQKENI. CDR3 length equals 14 residues.

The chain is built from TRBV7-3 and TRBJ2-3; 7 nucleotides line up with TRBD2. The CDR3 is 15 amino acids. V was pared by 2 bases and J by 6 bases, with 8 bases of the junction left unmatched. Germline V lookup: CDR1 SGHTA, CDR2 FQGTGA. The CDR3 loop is CASSLRGTMTDTQYF. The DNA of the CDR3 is TGTGCCAGCAGCTTACGGGGGACTATGACGGATACGCAGTATTTT. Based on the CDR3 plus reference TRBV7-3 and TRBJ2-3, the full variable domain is GAGVSQTPSNKVTEKGKYVELRCDPISGHTALYWYRQSLGQGPEFLIYFQGTGAADDSGLPNDRFFAVRPEGSVSTLKIQRTERGDSAVYLCASSLRGTMTDTQYFGPGTRLTVL.

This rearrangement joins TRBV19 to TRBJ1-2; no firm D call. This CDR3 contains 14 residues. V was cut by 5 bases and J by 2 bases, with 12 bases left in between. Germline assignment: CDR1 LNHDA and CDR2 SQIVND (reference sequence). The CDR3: CASSPGLLNYGYTF. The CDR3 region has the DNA TGTGCCAGTAGTCCCGGACTGCTAAACTATGGCTACACCTTC.

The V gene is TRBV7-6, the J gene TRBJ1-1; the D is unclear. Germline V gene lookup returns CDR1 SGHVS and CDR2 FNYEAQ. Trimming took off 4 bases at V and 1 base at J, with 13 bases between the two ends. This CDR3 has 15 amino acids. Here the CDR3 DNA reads TGTGCCAGCAGCTCGGCCAGAAAACAGAACACTGAAGCTTTCTTT. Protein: CASSSARKQNTEAFF.

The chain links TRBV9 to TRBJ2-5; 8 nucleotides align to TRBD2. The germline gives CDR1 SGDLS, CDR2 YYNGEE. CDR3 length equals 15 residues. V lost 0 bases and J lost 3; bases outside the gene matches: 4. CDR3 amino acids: CASSVVNGGEETQYF. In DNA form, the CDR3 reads TGTGCCAGCAGCGTAGTTAACGGGGGGGAAGAGACCCAGTACTTC. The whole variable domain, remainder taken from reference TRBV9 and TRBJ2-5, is DSGVTQTPKHLITATGQRVTLRCSPRSGDLSVYWYQQSLDQGLQFLIQYYNGEERAKGNILERFSAQQFPDLHSELNLSSLELGDSALYFCASSVVNGGEETQYFGPGTRLLVL.

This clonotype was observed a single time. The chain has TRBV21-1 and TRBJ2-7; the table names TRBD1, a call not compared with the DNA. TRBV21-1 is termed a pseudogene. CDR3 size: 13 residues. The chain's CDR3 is CARRAKGSYEQYF. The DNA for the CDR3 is TGTGCCAGGAGAGCTAAGGGGAGTTACGAGCAGTACTTC.

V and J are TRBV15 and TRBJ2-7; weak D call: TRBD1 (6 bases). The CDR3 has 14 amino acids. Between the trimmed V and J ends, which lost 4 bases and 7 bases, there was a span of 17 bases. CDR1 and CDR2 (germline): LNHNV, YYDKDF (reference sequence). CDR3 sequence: CATSTPGQKLEQYF. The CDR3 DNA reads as TGTGCCACCAGCACCCCAGGACAGAAACTTGAGCAGTACTTC.

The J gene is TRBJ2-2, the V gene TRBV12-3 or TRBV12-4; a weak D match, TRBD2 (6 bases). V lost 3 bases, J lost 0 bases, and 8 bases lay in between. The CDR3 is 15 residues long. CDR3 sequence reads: CASSFWGANTGELFF. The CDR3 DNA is TGTGCCAGCAGTTTTTGGGGGGCGAACACCGGGGAGCTGTTTTTT.